These T cell receptor beta chains were read from a single sample in a study of CD8+ T cells in alopecia areata. Here immunoSEQ multiplex PCR was the method, and the copy in TCRdb shows in-frame clones only, minus some. The sample includes some 7,000 clones, roughly 60% of them seen just once. The sequences come from skin, collected at week 4, from a patient treated with tofacitinib. Receptor source: a human donor with alopecia areata. CDR3s include the opening cysteine and the closing phenylalanine or tryptophan. The order of the fields is D gene, clone size, J gene, V gene, CDR3 protein, CDR3 DNA. A D gene is named only where the DNA matches it firmly. The size entry is marked missing in some rows and otherwise reads once, few, many or a size class.

-	-	TRBJ1-3	TRBV7-2	CASSLGSTGNTIYF	TGTGCCAGCAGCTTAGGGAGTACGGGAAACACCATATATTTT
TRBD2	-	TRBJ2-3	TRBV5-1	CASSRGTSGGADTQYF	TGCGCCAGCAGCCGTGGGACTAGCGGGGGGGCAGATACGCAGTATTTT
TRBD1	-	TRBJ2-5	TRBV23-1	CASSHSGQGFKETQYF	TGCGCCAGCAGTCACTCGGGACAGGGGTTCAAAGAGACCCAGTACTTC
-	-	TRBJ2-2	TRBV7-3	CASSPKTSGELFF	TGTGCCAGCAGCCCAAAGACGTCCGGGGAGCTGTTTTTT
-	-	TRBJ1-1	TRBV5-4	CASSLAGGKETEAFF	TGTGCCAGCAGCTTGGCCGGGGGGAAGGAAACTGAAGCTTTCTTT
-	few	TRBJ2-1	TRBV7-2	CASSFGWNEQFF	TGTGCCAGCAGCTTCGGGTGGAATGAGCAGTTCTTC
TRBD1	few	TRBJ2-7	TRBV2	CASSEAHRGGLYEQYF	TGTGCCAGCAGTGAAGCGCACCGAGGGGGCCTATACGAGCAGTACTTC
-	-	TRBJ1-3	TRBV7-2	CASSLQGYKIYF	TGTGCCAGCAGCTTACAAGGGTACAAGATATATTTT
TRBD1	-	TRBJ2-1	TRBV27	CASSWYRGSNEQFF	TGTGCCAGCAGTTGGTACAGGGGGTCGAATGAGCAGTTCTTC
-	-	TRBJ2-3	TRBV4-3	CASSQGSLGTTDTQYF	TGCGCCAGCAGCCAGGGTTCCCTCGGGACCACAGATACGCAGTATTTT
TRBD2	-	TRBJ2-1	TRBV19	CASSLQGLAGEGYNEQFF	TGTGCCAGTAGTTTACAGGGACTAGCGGGAGAAGGCTACAATGAGCAGTTCTTC
TRBD1	-	TRBJ2-7	TRBV23-1	CASRGPGQRYEQYF	TGCGCCAGTAGAGGACCGGGACAGCGCTACGAGCAGTACTTC
-	-	TRBJ2-2	TRBV14	CACSKGGAVGGELFF	TGTGCCTGTTCAAAGGGCGGGGCCGTCGGCGGGGAGCTGTTTTTT
TRBD2	medium-sized	TRBJ2-1	TRBV9	CASSVGGLAGPNSYNEQFF	TGTGCCAGCAGCGTAGGGGGACTAGCGGGACCAAACTCCTACAATGAGCAGTTCTTC
-	few	TRBJ2-3	TRBV5-1	CASSLRETDTQYF	TGCGCCAGCAGCCTCCGGGAGACAGATACGCAGTATTTT
TRBD2	-	TRBJ2-5	TRBV5-1	CASSLTSGLQETQYF	TGCGCCAGCAGCTTGACTAGCGGGCTCCAAGAGACCCAGTACTTC
TRBD2	-	TRBJ2-5	TRBV5-1	CASRRSGGAETQYF	TGCGCCAGCAGGAGGAGCGGGGGGGCCGAGACCCAGTACTTC
-	-	TRBJ2-7	TRBV7-2	CASSVTGSSYEQYF	TGTGCCAGCAGCGTGACGGGTAGCTCCTACGAGCAGTACTTC
-	-	TRBJ2-7	TRBV7-9	CASSRSDRFPYEQYF	TGTGCCAGCAGCCGATCCGACAGGTTCCCCTACGAGCAGTACTTC
TRBD1	-	TRBJ2-5	TRBV7-3	CASSRYGGTGGETQYF	TGTGCCAGCAGCCGTTACGGAGGGACAGGGGGGGAGACCCAGTACTTC
-	few	TRBJ2-3	TRBV29-1	CSVGMLEVTDTQYF	TGCAGCGTGGGCATGCTAGAAGTCACAGATACGCAGTATTTT
TRBD2	-	TRBJ2-1	TRBV10-3	CAISEGTAGGSNEQFF	TGTGCCATCAGTGAGGGGACAGCGGGGGGATCGAATGAGCAGTTCTTC
TRBD1	-	TRBJ2-1	TRBV7-2	CASRDRGNEQFF	TGTGCCAGCAGAGACAGGGGAAATGAGCAGTTCTTC
TRBD2	-	TRBJ2-3	TRBV5-4	CASRFLAGSSTDTQYF	TGTGCCAGCAGATTTCTAGCGGGATCTAGCACAGATACGCAGTATTTT
-	few	TRBJ2-5	TRBV10-3	CAISDGQGDGETQYF	TGTGCCATCAGTGACGGGCAGGGTGACGGGGAGACCCAGTACTTC
-	-	TRBJ1-1	TRBV5-1	CASSLFSGDAEAFF	TGCGCCAGCAGCTTGTTCTCAGGGGATGCTGAAGCTTTCTTT
TRBD1	few	TRBJ2-7	TRBV4-1	CASSQDTGDRGVQYF	TGCGCCAGCAGCCAAGATACAGGGGACCGGGGTGTGCAGTACTTC
TRBD1	-	TRBJ2-1	TRBV29-1	CSAMTGADSGNEQFF	TGCAGCGCTATGACAGGGGCGGATTCAGGCAATGAGCAGTTCTTC
-	-	TRBJ2-1	TRBV4-3	CASSQDPGLGQFF	TGCGCCAGCAGCCAAGATCCGGGCTTGGGGCAGTTCTTC
-	-	TRBJ2-3	TRBV11-2	CASSLAAGVADTQYF	TGTGCCAGCAGCTTGGCGGCAGGGGTGGCAGATACGCAGTATTTT
-	-	TRBJ2-3	TRBV7-3	CASSLNDQSTQYF	TGTGCCAGCAGCTTAAACGACCAGAGCACGCAGTATTTT
-	-	TRBJ2-2	TRBV29-1	CSVDDRNTNTGELFF	TGCAGCGTTGACGACCGTAATACGAACACCGGGGAGCTGTTTTTT
TRBD1	-	TRBJ2-7	TRBV4-1	CASSHLGTVSYEQYF	TGCGCCAGCAGCCACCTCGGGACAGTCTCCTACGAGCAGTACTTC
-	-	TRBJ1-5	TRBV6-6	CASGSGPSEQPQHF	TGTGCCAGCGGGAGCGGGCCTTCAGAACAGCCCCAGCATTTT
-	-	TRBJ2-5	TRBV5-4	CASSLVSDQETQYF	TGTGCCAGCAGCTTAGTGAGTGATCAAGAGACCCAGTACTTC
-	-	TRBJ2-1	TRBV28	CASRDSGVSYNEQFF	TGTGCCAGCAGAGACTCGGGGGTATCCTACAATGAGCAGTTCTTC
TRBD2	-	TRBJ2-3	TRBV4-1	CASSWPTGTSGGVRSTDTQYF	TGCGCCAGCAGCTGGCCCACCGGGACTAGCGGGGGAGTGAGAAGCACAGATACGCAGTATTTT
-	-	TRBJ1-6	TRBV5-8	CASSSGRGNSPLHF	TGTGCCAGCAGCTCGGGACGGGGGAATTCACCCCTCCACTTT
TRBD2	few	TRBJ2-7	TRBV30	CACQREGLGEQYF	TGTGCCTGTCAGCGGGAGGGCCTGGGGGAGCAGTACTTC
-	-	TRBJ2-2	TRBV4-2	CASSQDYRGAPTGELFF	TGTGCCAGCAGCCAAGATTACCGGGGGGCCCCCACCGGGGAGCTGTTTTTT
-	few	TRBJ2-7	TRBV11-3	CASSLGTYEQYF	TGTGCCAGCAGCTTAGGGACCTACGAGCAGTACTTC
-	few	TRBJ2-6	TRBV7-9	CASSLAQGPGANVLTF	TGTGCCAGCAGCTTAGCACAGGGACCTGGGGCCAACGTCCTGACTTTC
-	-	TRBJ2-1	TRBV28	CASRHRDRNEQFF	TGTGCCAGCAGGCACCGGGACCGCAATGAGCAGTTCTTC
TRBD2	-	TRBJ2-3	TRBV19	CASSPRAGGPTDTQYF	TGTGCCAGTAGCCCAAGAGCGGGGGGGCCGACAGATACGCAGTATTTT
TRBD1	once	TRBJ1-2	TRBV7-2	CASSTYRGLNYGYTF	TGTGCCAGCAGCACGTACAGGGGATTAAACTATGGCTACACCTTC
-	-	TRBJ2-2	TRBV2	CASSRPGGRVGELFF	TGTGCCAGCAGTCGTCCTGGGGGCCGGGTCGGGGAGCTGTTTTTT
TRBD1	-	TRBJ2-7	TRBV5-5	CASSFGTGFSYEQYF	TGTGCCAGCAGCTTCGGGACAGGTTTTTCCTACGAGCAGTACTTC
TRBD2	few	TRBJ2-5	TRBV5-1	CASSFSGENQETQYF	TGCGCCAGCAGCTTTAGCGGGGAGAACCAAGAGACCCAGTACTTC
TRBD2	-	TRBJ2-5	TRBV7-2	CASTASSGQETQYF	TGTGCCAGCACCGCTTCTAGCGGCCAAGAGACCCAGTACTTC
TRBD2	few	TRBJ2-1	TRBV7-9	CASSLVAGGPGDNEQFF	TGTGCCAGCAGCTTAGTTGCGGGGGGCCCCGGAGACAATGAGCAGTTCTTC
TRBD1	few	TRBJ1-2	TRBV6-5	CASSRDRELGYTF	TGTGCCAGCAGCAGGGACAGGGAATTAGGCTACACCTTC
-	few	TRBJ2-3	TRBV6-4	CASSAFSDVGGTDTQYF	TGTGCCAGCAGCGCCTTTTCAGACGTAGGTGGCACAGATACGCAGTATTTT
-	-	TRBJ1-4	TRBV6-6	CASSPRESEKLFF	TGTGCCAGCAGCCCGCGGGAGAGTGAAAAACTGTTTTTT
TRBD1	-	TRBJ1-1	TRBV2	CASSIPLPQSPPSRTGNTEAFF	TGTGCCAGCAGTATCCCTTTACCCCAGTCCCCGCCCTCTCGGACAGGGAACACTGAAGCCTTCTTT
-	-	TRBJ1-1	TRBV7-2	CASSLVGEYTEAFF	TGTGCCAGCAGCTTAGTCGGGGAGTACACTGAAGCTTTCTTT